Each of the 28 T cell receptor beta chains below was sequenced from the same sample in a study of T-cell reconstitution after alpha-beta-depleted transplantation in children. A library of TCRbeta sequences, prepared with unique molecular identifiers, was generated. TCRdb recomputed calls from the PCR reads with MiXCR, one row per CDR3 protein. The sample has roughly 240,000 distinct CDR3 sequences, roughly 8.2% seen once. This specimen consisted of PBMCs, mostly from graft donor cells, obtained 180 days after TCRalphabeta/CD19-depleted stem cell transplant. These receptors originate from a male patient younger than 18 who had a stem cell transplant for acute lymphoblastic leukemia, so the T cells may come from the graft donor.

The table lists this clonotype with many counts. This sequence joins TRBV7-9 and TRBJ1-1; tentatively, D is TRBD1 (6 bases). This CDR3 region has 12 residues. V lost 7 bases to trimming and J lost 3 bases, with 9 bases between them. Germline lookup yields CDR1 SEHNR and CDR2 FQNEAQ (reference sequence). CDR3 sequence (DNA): TGTGCCAGCACCCGACAGGACACTGAAGCTTTCTTT. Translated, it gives CASTRQDTEAFF.

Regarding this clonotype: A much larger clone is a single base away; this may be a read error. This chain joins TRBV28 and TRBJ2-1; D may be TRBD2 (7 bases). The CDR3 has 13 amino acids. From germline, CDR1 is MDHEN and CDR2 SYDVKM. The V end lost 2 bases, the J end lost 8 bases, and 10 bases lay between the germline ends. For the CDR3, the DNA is TGTGCCAGCAGTTTAGGCGGGGGCCATGAGCAGTTCTTC. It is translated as CASSLGGGHEQFF.

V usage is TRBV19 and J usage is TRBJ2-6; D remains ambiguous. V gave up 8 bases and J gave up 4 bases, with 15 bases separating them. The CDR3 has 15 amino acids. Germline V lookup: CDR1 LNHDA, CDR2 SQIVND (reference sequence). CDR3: CASLGLASGANVLTF. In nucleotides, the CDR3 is TGTGCCAGTCTAGGTTTGGCATCAGGGGCCAACGTCCTGACTTTC.

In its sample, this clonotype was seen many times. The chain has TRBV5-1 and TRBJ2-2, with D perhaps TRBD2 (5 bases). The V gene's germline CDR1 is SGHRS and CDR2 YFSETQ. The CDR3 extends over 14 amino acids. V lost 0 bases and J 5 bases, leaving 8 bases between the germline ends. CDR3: CASSLAIATGELFF. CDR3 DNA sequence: TGCGCCAGCAGCTTGGCCATAGCGACCGGGGAGCTGTTTTTT.

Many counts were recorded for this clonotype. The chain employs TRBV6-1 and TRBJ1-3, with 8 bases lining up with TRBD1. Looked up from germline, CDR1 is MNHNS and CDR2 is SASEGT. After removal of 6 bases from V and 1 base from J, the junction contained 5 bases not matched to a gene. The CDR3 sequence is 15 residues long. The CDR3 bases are TGTGCCAGCAGAAGCGGACAGGGTTCTGGAAACACCATATATTTT. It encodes CASRSGQGSGNTIYF.

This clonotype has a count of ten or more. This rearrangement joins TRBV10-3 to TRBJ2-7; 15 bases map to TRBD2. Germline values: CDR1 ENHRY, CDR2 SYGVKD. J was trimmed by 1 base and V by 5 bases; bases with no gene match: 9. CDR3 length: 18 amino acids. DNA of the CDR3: TGTGCCATCAGTATCGGACTAGCGGGAGGGCCTAGGTCCTACGAGCAGTACTTC. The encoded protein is CAISIGLAGGPRSYEQYF.

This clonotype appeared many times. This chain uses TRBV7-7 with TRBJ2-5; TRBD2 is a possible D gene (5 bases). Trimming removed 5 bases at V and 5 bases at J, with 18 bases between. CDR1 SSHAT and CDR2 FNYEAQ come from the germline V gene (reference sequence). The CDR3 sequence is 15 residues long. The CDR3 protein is CASSSGTSSGETQYF. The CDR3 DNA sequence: TGTGCCAGCAGCAGTGGCACCTCTTCGGGGGAGACCCAGTACTTC.

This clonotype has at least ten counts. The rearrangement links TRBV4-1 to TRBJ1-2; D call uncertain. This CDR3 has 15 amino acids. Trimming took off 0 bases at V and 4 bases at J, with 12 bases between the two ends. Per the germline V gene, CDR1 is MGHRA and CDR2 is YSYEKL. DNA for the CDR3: TGCGCCAGCAGCCAAGAAAACCCGGGCCCCTATGGCTACACCTTC. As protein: CASSQENPGPYGYTF.

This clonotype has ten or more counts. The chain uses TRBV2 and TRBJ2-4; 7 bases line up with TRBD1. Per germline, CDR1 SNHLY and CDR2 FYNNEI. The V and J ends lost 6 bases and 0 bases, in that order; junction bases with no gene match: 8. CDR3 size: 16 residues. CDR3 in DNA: TGTGCCAGCAGCGTGGGACAGATACTAGCCAAAAACATTCAGTACTTC. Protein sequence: CASSVGQILAKNIQYF.

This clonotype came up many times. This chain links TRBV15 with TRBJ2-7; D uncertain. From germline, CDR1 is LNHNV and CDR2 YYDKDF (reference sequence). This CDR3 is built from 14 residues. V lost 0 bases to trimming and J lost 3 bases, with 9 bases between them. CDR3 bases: TGTGCCACCAGCAGAGATGGGCAGATCTACGAGCAGTACTTC. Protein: CATSRDGQIYEQYF. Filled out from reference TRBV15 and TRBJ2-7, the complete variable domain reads DAMVIQNPRYQVTQFGKPVTLSCSQTLNHNVMYWYQQKSSQAPKLLFHYYDKDFNNEADTPDNFQSRRPNTSFCFLDIRSPGLGDTAMYLCATSRDGQIYEQYFGPGTRLTVT.

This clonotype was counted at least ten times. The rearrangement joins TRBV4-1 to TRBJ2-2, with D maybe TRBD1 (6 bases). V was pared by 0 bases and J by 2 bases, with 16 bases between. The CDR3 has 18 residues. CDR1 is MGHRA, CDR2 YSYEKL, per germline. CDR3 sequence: CASSQEFKQGSNTGELFF. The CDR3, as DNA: TGCGCCAGCAGCCAAGAATTTAAGCAGGGGTCCAACACCGGGGAGCTGTTTTTT.

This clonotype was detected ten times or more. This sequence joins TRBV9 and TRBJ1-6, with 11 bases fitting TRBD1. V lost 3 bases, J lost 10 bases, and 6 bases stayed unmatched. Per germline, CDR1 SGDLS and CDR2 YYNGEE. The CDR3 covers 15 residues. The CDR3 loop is CASSAGTGGGSPLHF. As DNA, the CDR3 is TGTGCCAGCAGCGCAGGGACAGGGGGTGGATCACCCCTCCACTTT.

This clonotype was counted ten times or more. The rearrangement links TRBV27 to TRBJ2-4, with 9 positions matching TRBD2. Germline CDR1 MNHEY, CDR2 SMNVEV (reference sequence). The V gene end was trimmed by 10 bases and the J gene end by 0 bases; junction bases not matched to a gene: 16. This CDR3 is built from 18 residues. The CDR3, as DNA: TGTGCCATGACGCGGGCTAGCGGGATGGGTCCAGCCAAAAACATTCAGTACTTC. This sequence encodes CAMTRASGMGPAKNIQYF.

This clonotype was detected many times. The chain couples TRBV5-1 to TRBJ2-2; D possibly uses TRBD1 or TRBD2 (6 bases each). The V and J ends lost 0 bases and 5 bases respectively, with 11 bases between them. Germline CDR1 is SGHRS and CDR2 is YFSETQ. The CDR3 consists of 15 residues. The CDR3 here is CASSLEGGRTGELFF. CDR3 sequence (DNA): TGCGCCAGCAGCTTGGAGGGGGGACGGACCGGGGAGCTGTTTTTT.

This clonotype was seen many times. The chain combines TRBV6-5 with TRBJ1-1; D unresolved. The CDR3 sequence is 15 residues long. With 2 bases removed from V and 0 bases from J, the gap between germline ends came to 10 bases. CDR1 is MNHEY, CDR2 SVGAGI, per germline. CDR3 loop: CASSYETGMNTEAFF. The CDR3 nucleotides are TGTGCCAGCAGTTACGAGACGGGGATGAACACTGAAGCTTTCTTT.

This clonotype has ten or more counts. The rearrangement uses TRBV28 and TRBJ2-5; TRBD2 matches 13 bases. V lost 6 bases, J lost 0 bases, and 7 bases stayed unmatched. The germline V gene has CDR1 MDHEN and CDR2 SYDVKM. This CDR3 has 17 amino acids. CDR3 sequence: CASSGLAGAPYQETQYF. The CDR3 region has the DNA TGTGCCAGCAGCGGACTAGCGGGAGCCCCGTACCAAGAGACCCAGTACTTC.

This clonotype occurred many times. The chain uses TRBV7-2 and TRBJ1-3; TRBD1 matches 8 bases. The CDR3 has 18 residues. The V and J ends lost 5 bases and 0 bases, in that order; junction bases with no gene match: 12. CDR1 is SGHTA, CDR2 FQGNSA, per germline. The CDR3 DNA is TGTGCCAGCAGCCCTATTATGGACAGGGCCTACTCTGGAAACACCATATATTTT. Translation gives CASSPIMDRAYSGNTIYF. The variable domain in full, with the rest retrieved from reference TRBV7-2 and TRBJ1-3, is GAGVSQSPSNKVTEKGKDVELRCDPISGHTALYWYRQSLGQGLEFLIYFQGNSAPDKSGLPSDRFSAERTGGSVSTLTIQRTQQEDSAVYLCASSPIMDRAYSGNTIYFGEGSWLTVV.

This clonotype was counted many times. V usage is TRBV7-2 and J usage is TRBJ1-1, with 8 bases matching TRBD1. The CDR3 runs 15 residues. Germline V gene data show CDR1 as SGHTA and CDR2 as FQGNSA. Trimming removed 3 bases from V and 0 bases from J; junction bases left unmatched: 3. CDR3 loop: CASSLQGALNTEAFF. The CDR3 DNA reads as TGTGCCAGCAGCTTGCAGGGGGCGCTGAACACTGAAGCTTTCTTT.

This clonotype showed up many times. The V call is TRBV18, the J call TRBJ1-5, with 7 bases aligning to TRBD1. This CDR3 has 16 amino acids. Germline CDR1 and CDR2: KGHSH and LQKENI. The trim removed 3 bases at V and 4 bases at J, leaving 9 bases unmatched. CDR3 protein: CASSPKDRRGNQPQHF. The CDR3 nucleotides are TGTGCCAGCTCACCGAAGGACAGGAGGGGGAATCAGCCCCAGCATTTT.

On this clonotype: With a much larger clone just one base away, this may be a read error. CDR3 DNA: TGTGCCAGCAGCTTACTTCCGCAAATAGAGACCCAGTACTTC. This gives the protein CASSLLPQIETQYF. The chain uses TRBV7-6 and TRBJ2-5; D gene unclear. In germline, CDR1 is SGHVS, CDR2 FNYEAQ. The CDR3 sequence is 14 residues long. Trimming stripped 2 bases from V and 4 bases from J, with 11 bases between.

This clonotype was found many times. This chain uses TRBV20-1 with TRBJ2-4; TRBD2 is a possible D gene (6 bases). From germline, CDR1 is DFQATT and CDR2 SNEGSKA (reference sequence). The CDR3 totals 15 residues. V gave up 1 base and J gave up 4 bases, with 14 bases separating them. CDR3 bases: TGCAGTGCTAGAGGGTTTCTGGCGGGGAAAAACATTCAGTACTTC. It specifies CSARGFLAGKNIQYF.

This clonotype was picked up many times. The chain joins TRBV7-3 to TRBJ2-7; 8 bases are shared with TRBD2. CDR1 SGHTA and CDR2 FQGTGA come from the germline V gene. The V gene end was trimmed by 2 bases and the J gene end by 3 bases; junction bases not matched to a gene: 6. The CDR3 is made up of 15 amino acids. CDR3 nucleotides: TGTGCCAGCAGCTTATATCCGGGGGGGAGCTACGAGCAGTACTTC. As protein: CASSLYPGGSYEQYF.

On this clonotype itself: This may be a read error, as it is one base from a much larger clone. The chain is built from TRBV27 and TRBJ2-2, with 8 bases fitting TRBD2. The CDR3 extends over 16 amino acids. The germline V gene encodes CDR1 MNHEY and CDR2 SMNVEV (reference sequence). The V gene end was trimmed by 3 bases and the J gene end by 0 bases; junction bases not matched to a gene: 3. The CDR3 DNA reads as TGTGCCAGCAGTTTCATTAGCGGGGCGAACACCGGGGAGCTGTTTTTT. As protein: CASSFISGANTGELFF.

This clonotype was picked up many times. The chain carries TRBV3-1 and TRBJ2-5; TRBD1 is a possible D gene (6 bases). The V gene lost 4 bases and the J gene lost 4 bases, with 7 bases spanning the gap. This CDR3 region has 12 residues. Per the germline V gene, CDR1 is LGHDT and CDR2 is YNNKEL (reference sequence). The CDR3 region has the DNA TGTGCCAGCAGCCCCAGGGGAGAGACCCAGTACTTC. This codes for CASSPRGETQYF.

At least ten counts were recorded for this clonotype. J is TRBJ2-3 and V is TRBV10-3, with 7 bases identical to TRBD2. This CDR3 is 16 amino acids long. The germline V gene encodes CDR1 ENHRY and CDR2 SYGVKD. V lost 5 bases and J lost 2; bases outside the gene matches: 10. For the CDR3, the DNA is TGTGCCATCAGTCAATTAGCGGGTTTACTCACAGATACGCAGTATTTT. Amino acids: CAISQLAGLLTDTQYF.

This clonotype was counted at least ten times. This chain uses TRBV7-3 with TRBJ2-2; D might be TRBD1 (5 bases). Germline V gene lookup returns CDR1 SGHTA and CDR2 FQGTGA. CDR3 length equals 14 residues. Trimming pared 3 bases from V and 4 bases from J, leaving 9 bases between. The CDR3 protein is CASSFQGSTGELFF. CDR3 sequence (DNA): TGTGCCAGCAGCTTCCAGGGTAGCACCGGGGAGCTGTTTTTT.

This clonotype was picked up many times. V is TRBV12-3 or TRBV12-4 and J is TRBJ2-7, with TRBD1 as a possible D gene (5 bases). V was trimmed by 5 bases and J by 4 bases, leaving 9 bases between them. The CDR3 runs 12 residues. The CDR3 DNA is TGTGCCAGCAGTCCCCAGGGATACGAGCAGTACTTC. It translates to CASSPQGYEQYF.

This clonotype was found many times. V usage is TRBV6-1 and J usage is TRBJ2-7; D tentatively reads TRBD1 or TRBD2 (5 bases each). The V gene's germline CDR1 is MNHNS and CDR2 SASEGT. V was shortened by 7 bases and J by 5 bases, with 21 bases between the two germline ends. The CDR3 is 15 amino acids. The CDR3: CASIQAGTLPHEQYF. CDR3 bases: TGTGCCAGCATTCAAGCCGGGACCTTACCGCACGAGCAGTACTTC.